This T cell receptor (beta chain) was captured in a study of Graves' ophthalmopathy and Graves' hyperthyroidism. For repertoire sequencing, the TCR beta CDR3 regions were amplified from RNA transcripts. HTBI primers were used in a first-round RT-PCR, which preceded a second-round multiplex PCR. TCRdb reanalysed the multiplex PCR reads using MiXCR and keeps one entry per CDR3 protein. The sample gives about 620,000 distinct CDR3 sequences, about 20% of which show up once; more than 5.5% is in the top ten. Germline V CDR1 and CDR2: DFQATT, SNEGSKA (reference sequence). The CDR3 extends over 12 amino acids. V dropped 3 bases and J dropped 3 bases, with 9 bases sitting between them. Orbital computed tomography, thyroid ultrasound, TRAb, serum thyroxine and clinical symptoms formed the basis of diagnosis.

The receptor was derived from a woman aged 18-29 years with stable Graves' hyperthyroidism. Some clones in this sample may be carry-over from other donors' samples. The sample consisted of peripheral blood. The rearrangement joins TRBV20-1 to TRBJ2-7; D is unclear. The CDR3 nucleotides are TGCAGTGCTAGTGGCGTAGACTACGAGCAGTACTTC. It yields the protein CSASGVDYEQYF.